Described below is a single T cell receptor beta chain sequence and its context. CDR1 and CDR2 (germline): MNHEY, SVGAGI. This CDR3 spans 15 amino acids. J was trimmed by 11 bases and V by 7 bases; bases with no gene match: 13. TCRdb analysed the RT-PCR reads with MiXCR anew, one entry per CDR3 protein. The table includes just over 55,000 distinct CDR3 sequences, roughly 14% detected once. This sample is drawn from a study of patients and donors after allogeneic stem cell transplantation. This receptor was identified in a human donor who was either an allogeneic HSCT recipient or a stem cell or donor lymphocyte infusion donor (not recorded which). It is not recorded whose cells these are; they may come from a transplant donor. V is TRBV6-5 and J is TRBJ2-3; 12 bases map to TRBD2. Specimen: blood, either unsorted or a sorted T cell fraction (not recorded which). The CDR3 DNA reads TGTGCCAGCAAACCGCTAGCGGGAGGGCCCAGGAGGCAGTATTTT. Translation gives CASKPLAGGPRRQYF.